Listed below are T cell receptor beta chains from one sample, sequenced in a study of T cells in Graves' hyperthyroidism and ophthalmopathy. TCRdb passed the multiplex PCR reads through MiXCR, listing each CDR3 protein once. The repertoire holds hundreds of thousands of distinct CDR3 sequences, roughly 14% seen once, with about 3.9% in the top ten. The sequencing sample was made of blood. These receptor sequences come from a woman aged 40 to 50 with Graves' ophthalmopathy. The CDR3 runs from the conserved cysteine through the conserved F or W. The order of the fields is J gene, V gene, CDR3 protein.

TRBJ1-1,TRBV19,CASSIGSYTEAFF
TRBJ1-1,TRBV6-2/TRBV6-3,CASSPQTGFTEAFF
TRBJ1-1,TRBV6-1,CASNKDRVGTEAFF
TRBJ1-1,TRBV12-3/TRBV12-4,CASSRGGLMAFF
TRBJ2-7,TRBV5-1,CASSHDNSYEQYF
TRBJ1-1,TRBV20-1,CSARQLGEASF
TRBJ1-5,TRBV7-2,CASSLRVNQPQHF
TRBJ2-7,TRBV12-3/TRBV12-4,CASSIGLAEDSQYF
TRBJ2-3,TRBV6-1,CAGATTDTQYF
TRBJ1-5,TRBV29-1,CSALTGGAGLGNQPQHF
TRBJ2-2,TRBV30,CAWSIGTGELFF
TRBJ2-7,TRBV6-2/TRBV6-3,CASSWAGYEQYF
TRBJ2-2,TRBV12-3/TRBV12-4,CASSSGTVGELFF
TRBJ2-7,TRBV6-2/TRBV6-3,CASSYPSSGYGRSSYEQYF
TRBJ2-5,TRBV28,CATERTDQETQYF
TRBJ2-1,TRBV20-1,CSARDLRSNNEQFF
TRBJ1-5,TRBV7-8,CASRDTGGQPQHF
TRBJ2-3,TRBV29-1,CSVEWREFVTDTQYF
TRBJ2-4,TRBV4-2,CASSQGGGLAKNIQYF
TRBJ2-5,TRBV18,CASSPPTGLAEGQETQYF
TRBJ2-7,TRBV6-5,CASSYSTGEGYEQYF
TRBJ1-1,TRBV28,CATCMNTEAFF
TRBJ1-3,TRBV11-2,CASSLVLGDLSSGNTIYF
TRBJ2-2,TRBV29-1,CSVPCSPLANTGELFF
TRBJ2-7,TRBV7-2,CASSLEQGGLYEQYF
TRBJ2-2,TRBV25-1,CASSEPGAGELFF
TRBJ1-2,TRBV19,CASSAWDRGEGYTF
TRBJ2-7,TRBV20-1,CSTLGTTYEQYF
TRBJ1-5,TRBV2,CASRDQGILQPQHF
TRBJ2-7,TRBV6-1,CASRSDRELLYEQYF
TRBJ2-2,TRBV6-2/TRBV6-3,CASSYLGVGELFF
TRBJ1-2,TRBV28,CASISVNVGGNGYTF
TRBJ2-5,TRBV28,CASSFAKRSKETQYF
TRBJ2-7,TRBV3-1,CASSQFLAGPSNEQYF
TRBJ1-1,TRBV12-3/TRBV12-4,CASSRSYVAFF
TRBJ2-7,TRBV10-3,CAIGLAGAYEQYF
TRBJ2-7,TRBV27,CASSLRWSPTGYEQYF
TRBJ2-7,TRBV6-2/TRBV6-3,CASDNRGREQYF
TRBJ2-7,TRBV6-5,CASSSPGSGRNEQYF
TRBJ1-5,TRBV4-3,CASSLTDRGGQPQHF
TRBJ2-7,TRBV3-1,CASSPLGWTRNEQYF